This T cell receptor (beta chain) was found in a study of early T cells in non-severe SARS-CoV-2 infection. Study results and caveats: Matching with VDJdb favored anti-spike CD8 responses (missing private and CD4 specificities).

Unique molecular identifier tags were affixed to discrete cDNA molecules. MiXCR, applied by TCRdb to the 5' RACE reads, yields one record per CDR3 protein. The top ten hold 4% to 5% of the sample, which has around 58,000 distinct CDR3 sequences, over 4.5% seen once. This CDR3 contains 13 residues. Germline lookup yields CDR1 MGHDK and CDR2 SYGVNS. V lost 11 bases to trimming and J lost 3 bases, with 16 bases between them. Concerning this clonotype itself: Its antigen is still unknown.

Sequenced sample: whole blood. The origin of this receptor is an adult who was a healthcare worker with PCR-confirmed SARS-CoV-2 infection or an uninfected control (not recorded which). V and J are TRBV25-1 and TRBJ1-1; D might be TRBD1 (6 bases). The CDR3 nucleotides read TGTGCCTCCGTAGGGGGGCTTGACACTGAAGCTTTCTTT. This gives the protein CASVGGLDTEAFF.